These 21 T cell receptor beta chains were sequenced from one sample in a study of blood T cell repertoires in COVID-19. Assay used: immunoSEQ multiplex PCR; TCRdb lists only in-frame clones, some missing. The table has about 120,000 clones, approximately 91% seen once. Sequencing input: peripheral blood. These receptors came from a woman older than 75 with acute or convalescent COVID-19.

This chain joins TRBV9 and TRBJ1-3; D gene unclear. This CDR3 spans 16 amino acids. The V end was cut by 0 bases, the J end by 0 bases, with 10 bases between. CDR1 is SGDLS and CDR2 is YYNGEE in the germline V gene. The CDR3 loop reads CASSVGAGSSGNTIYF. DNA for the CDR3: TGTGCCAGCAGCGTAGGAGCAGGTTCCTCTGGAAACACCATATATTTT.

CDR3 residues: CASSQASNTGELFF. The DNA for the CDR3 is TGTGCCAGCAGCCAAGCTTCGAACACCGGGGAGCTGTTTTTT. V usage is TRBV5-6 and J usage is TRBJ2-2; D is undetermined. V lost 4 bases and J 0 bases, leaving 7 bases between the germline ends. The CDR3 is 14 amino acids. The germline CDR1 and CDR2 sequences are SGHDT and YYEEEE.

This clone was counted between two and nine times. The chain links TRBV15 to TRBJ2-5, with 9 bases lining up with TRBD2. CDR3 size: 18 residues. Germline V lookup: CDR1 LNHNV, CDR2 YYDKDF (reference sequence). With 8 bases clipped from V and 1 base from J, the junction kept 17 bases outside the gene matches. CDR3 nucleotide sequence: TGTGCCACCCGCCTTGGGGAAATGCTGCGGGAGGGCCAAGAGACCCAGTACTTC. Translated: CATRLGEMLREGQETQYF.

The chain combines TRBV19 with TRBJ1-1; maybe TRBD1 (6 bases). The CDR3 is 13 amino acids. Trimming took 10 bases from V and 5 from J, leaving 17 bases between them. Germline V CDR1 and CDR2: LNHDA, SQIVND (reference sequence). The DNA for the CDR3 is TGTGCCACCACGTGGCAGGGGAAAACTGAAGCTTTCTTT. Its translation: CATTWQGKTEAFF.

The chain links TRBV28 to TRBJ2-2; 10 positions match TRBD2. The V gene's germline CDR1 is MDHEN and CDR2 SYDVKM. This CDR3 is built from 15 residues. The J segment lost 4 bases and the V segment lost 2 bases, leaving 1 base of the junction unmatched. The CDR3 here is CASSLLAGVTGELFF. In nucleotides, the CDR3 is TGTGCCAGCAGTTTACTAGCGGGAGTCACCGGGGAGCTGTTTTTT.

V is TRBV5-5 and J is TRBJ1-2; a possible D gene is TRBD1 (5 bases). Trimming stripped 0 bases from V and 14 bases from J, with 14 bases between. The CDR3 consists of 12 residues. Per the germline V gene, CDR1 is SGHKS and CDR2 is YYEKEE (reference sequence). CDR3 region: CASSLVAGPWTF. The CDR3 nucleotides read TGTGCCAGCAGCTTGGTTGCAGGGCCTTGGACCTTC.

The CDR3 is CASSLVLAGVYEQYF. CDR3 coding DNA: TGTGCCAGCAGCCTAGTACTAGCGGGGGTCTACGAGCAGTACTTC. The V gene is TRBV7-2, the J gene TRBJ2-7; 11 bases agree with TRBD2. V gave up 5 bases and J gave up 3 bases; unmatched junction bases: 6. The CDR3 loop spans 15 amino acids. Per the germline V gene, CDR1 is SGHTA and CDR2 is FQGNSA.

The rearrangement uses TRBV11-2 and TRBJ1-1; D perhaps matches TRBD1 (5 bases). CDR3 length: 15 amino acids. V was trimmed by 0 bases and J by 0 bases, leaving 8 bases between them. Germline V CDR1 and CDR2: SGHAT, FQNNGV. In DNA, the CDR3 is TGTGCCAGCAGCTTAGATGCAGGGATGAACACTGAAGCTTTCTTT. This codes for CASSLDAGMNTEAFF.

The chain carries TRBV27 and TRBJ2-5; D is perhaps TRBD2 (5 bases). Deletions cut 5 bases from V and 9 bases from J, with 19 bases between. Looked up from germline, CDR1 is MNHEY and CDR2 is SMNVEV (reference sequence). This CDR3 is 14 amino acids long. The CDR3 bases are TGTGCCAGCAGTCCCGCGGGTGGGCCAAGGGCCCAGTACTTC. Encoded protein: CASSPAGGPRAQYF.

The J gene is TRBJ2-3, the V gene TRBV3-1 (or the pseudogene TRBV3-2), with 12 nucleotides matching TRBD2. CDR1 and CDR2 from the germline V gene are LGHDT and YNNKEL (reference sequence). CDR3 length equals 20 residues. The V and J ends lost 0 bases and 2 bases, in that order; junction bases with no gene match: 12. The CDR3 spells CASSQELISGTSGYTDTQYF. As DNA, the CDR3 is TGTGCCAGCAGCCAAGAGCTAATTTCCGGGACTAGCGGGTACACAGATACGCAGTATTTT.

V usage is TRBV6-6 and J usage is TRBJ2-7, with 10 bases aligning to TRBD1. The CDR3 runs 14 residues. With 6 bases clipped from V and 3 bases from J, the junction kept 5 bases outside the gene matches. Germline V gene lookup returns CDR1 MNHNY and CDR2 SVGAGI (reference sequence). The CDR3 spells CASRSDRGLYEQYF. DNA of the CDR3: TGTGCCAGCAGGTCCGACAGGGGGCTCTACGAGCAGTACTTC.

The rearrangement joins TRBV6-5 to TRBJ2-2, with D possibly matching TRBD2 (7 bases). CDR1 MNHEY and CDR2 SVGAGI come from the germline V gene. V gave up 8 bases and J gave up 1 base, with 11 bases separating them. The CDR3 is 14 residues long. CDR3 amino acids: CASQGGVNTGELFF. The DNA for the CDR3 is TGTGCCAGCCAAGGGGGGGTGAACACCGGGGAGCTGTTTTTT.

This clone was recorded only once. Here the CDR3 reads CSASFFNEQFF. CDR3 coding DNA: TGCAGTGCTAGTTTCTTCAATGAGCAGTTCTTC. J is TRBJ2-1 and V is TRBV20-1, with no clear D. There are 11 residues in the CDR3. Trimming removed 3 bases at V and 6 bases at J, with 6 bases between. Germline-derived CDR1 and CDR2 are DFQATT and SNEGSKA (reference sequence).

CDR3: CASGNRDSIYNEQFF. CDR3 nucleotide sequence: TGTGCCAGCGGCAACCGGGACAGTATCTACAATGAGCAGTTCTTC. The chain combines TRBV7-2 with TRBJ2-1, with 7 bases that match TRBD1. Per germline, CDR1 SGHTA and CDR2 FQGNSA. This CDR3 has 15 residues. The ends lost 8 bases at V and 3 bases at J; junction bases unmatched: 10.

V usage is TRBV7-3 and J usage is TRBJ1-2, with TRBD1 identical over 8 bases. CDR1 and CDR2 (germline): SGHTA, FQGTGA. V was clipped by 4 bases and J by 7 bases; unmatched bases: 8. The CDR3 is 14 residues long. CDR3 sequence (DNA): TGTGCCAGCAGCTCCTCGGGACAGGCTACTGGCTACACCTTC. Translation gives CASSSSGQATGYTF.

This chain links TRBV7-9 with TRBJ1-4; 7 nucleotides match TRBD1. The CDR3 is 14 residues long. Germline V lookup: CDR1 SEHNR, CDR2 FQNEAQ (reference sequence). V gave up 3 bases and J gave up 5 bases; unmatched junction bases: 3. CDR3 sequence reads: CASSFDRVNEKLFF. The CDR3 DNA follows: TGTGCCAGCAGCTTCGACAGGGTAAATGAAAAACTGTTTTTT. The entire variable domain, with the rest obtained from reference TRBV7-9 and TRBJ1-4, is as follows: DTGVSQNPRHKITKRGQNVTFRCDPISEHNRLYWYRQTLGQGPEFLTYFQNEAQLEKSRLLSDRFSAERPKGSFSTLEIQRTEQGDSAMYLCASSFDRVNEKLFFGSGTQLSVL.

In its sample, this clone was seen once. The chain couples TRBV18 to TRBJ2-2; D gene ambiguous. Per germline, CDR1 KGHSH and CDR2 LQKENI. This CDR3 has 12 amino acids. V was clipped by 4 bases and J by 3 bases, with 3 bases between them. The DNA for the CDR3 is TGTGCCAGCTCACTCGACACCGGGGAGCTGTTTTTT. As protein: CASSLDTGELFF.

J is TRBJ1-3 and V is TRBV7-9; D is ambiguous. Germline loops: CDR1 SEHNR, CDR2 FQNEAQ (reference sequence). This CDR3 is built from 16 residues. Between the trimmed V and J ends, which lost 6 bases and 0 bases, there was a span of 15 bases. This CDR3 reads CASSPAGSSSGNTIYF. The CDR3 nucleotides are TGTGCCAGCAGTCCCGCGGGGTCCAGCTCTGGAAACACCATATATTTT.

A few counts support this clone. The chain recombines TRBV6-6 with TRBJ1-1, with 7 bases lining up with TRBD1. Per the germline V gene, CDR1 is MNHNY and CDR2 is SVGAGI (reference sequence). This CDR3 has 13 amino acids. The CDR3 is CVASRGVNTEAFF. CDR3 in DNA: TGTGTCGCCTCCAGGGGGGTCAACACTGAAGCTTTCTTT.

The chain carries TRBV11-2 and TRBJ1-5; no clear D. Germline CDR1 is SGHAT and CDR2 is FQNNGV. The length of the CDR3 is 16 residues. V was clipped by 0 bases and J by 0 bases, with 9 bases between them. CDR3 DNA sequence: TGTGCCAGCAGCTTAGATCAAGCCTATAGCAATCAGCCCCAGCATTTT. Translation gives CASSLDQAYSNQPQHF.

The chain uses TRBV7-2 and TRBJ2-1, with D possibly TRBD1 on 5 matching bases. Germline V lookup: CDR1 SGHTA, CDR2 FQGNSA. CDR3 size: 15 residues. Trimming left V 5 bases short and J 2 bases short, with 13 bases between. The CDR3 spells CASSLRVGTYNEQFF. CDR3 in DNA: TGTGCCAGCAGCCTCAGGGTGGGGACCTACAATGAGCAGTTCTTC. The whole variable domain, remainder taken from reference TRBV7-2 and TRBJ2-1, is GAGVSQSPSNKVTEKGKDVELRCDPISGHTALYWYRQSLGQGLEFLIYFQGNSAPDKSGLPSDRFSAERTGGSVSTLTIQRTQQEDSAVYLCASSLRVGTYNEQFFGPGTRLTVL.